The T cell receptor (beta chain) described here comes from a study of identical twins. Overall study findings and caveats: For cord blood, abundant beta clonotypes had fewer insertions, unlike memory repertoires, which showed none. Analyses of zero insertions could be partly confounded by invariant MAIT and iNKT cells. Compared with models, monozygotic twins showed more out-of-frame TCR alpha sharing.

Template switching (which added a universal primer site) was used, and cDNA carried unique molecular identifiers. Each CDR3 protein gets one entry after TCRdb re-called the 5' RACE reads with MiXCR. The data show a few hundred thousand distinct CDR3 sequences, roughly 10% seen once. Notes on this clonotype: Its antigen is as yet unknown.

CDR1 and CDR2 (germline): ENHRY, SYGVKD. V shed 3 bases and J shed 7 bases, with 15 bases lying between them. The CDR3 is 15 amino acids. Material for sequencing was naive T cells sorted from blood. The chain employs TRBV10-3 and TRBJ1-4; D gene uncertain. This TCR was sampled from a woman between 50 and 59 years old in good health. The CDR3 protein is CAISDSGPGGEKLFF. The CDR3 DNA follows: TGTGCCATCAGTGACTCCGGGCCAGGAGGTGAAAAACTGTTTTTT.